The next 30 T cell receptor beta chains were all read from a single sample in a study of T cell repertoires in cytomegalovirus infection. These receptors' antigens are unknown. TCRdb reprocessed the reads via MiXCR and lists one record per CDR3 protein. The data show 450,000 to 550,000 distinct CDR3 sequences, with about 39% seen just once and about 45% held by the top ten. This specimen was cultured PBMCs, taken from culture after CMV antigen stimulation. These receptors all come from a human donor in good health (CMV status not recorded). Some clones in this sample may be carry-over from other donors' samples.

This clonotype was recorded a few times. This chain uses TRBV10-2 with TRBJ2-2, with 9 bases lining up with TRBD1. Germline values: CDR1 WSHSY, CDR2 SAAADI. V gave up 8 bases and J gave up 4 bases; unmatched junction bases: 8. The CDR3 sequence is 15 residues long. CDR3 sequence (DNA): TGCGCCAGCGGCGGGACAGGGTTGAGCACCGGGGAGCTGTTTTTT. This translates into CASGGTGLSTGELFF.

The chain couples TRBV7-9 to TRBJ2-5, with D tentatively TRBD1 or TRBD2 (6 bases each). This CDR3 region has 15 residues. The V gene lost 3 bases and the J gene lost 5 bases, with 16 bases spanning the gap. Germline loops: CDR1 SEHNR, CDR2 FQNEAQ (reference sequence). Here the CDR3 reads CASSFRPGAQETQYF. In DNA, the CDR3 is TGTGCCAGCAGCTTCCGGCCGGGGGCGCAGGAGACCCAGTACTTC.

The genes are TRBV27 and TRBJ2-7; tentatively, D is TRBD1 (6 bases). Trimming cost V 5 bases and J 0 bases, with 11 bases left between them. The CDR3 runs to 14 residues. Germline V CDR1 and CDR2: MNHEY, SMNVEV (reference sequence). In DNA, the CDR3 is TGTGCCAGCAGTGGACAGAGCTCCTCCTACGAGCAGTACTTC. This translates into CASSGQSSSYEQYF.

The table lists this clonotype with a few counts. The chain links TRBV7-4 to TRBJ2-2; the match to TRBD2 covers 8 bases. The V gene end was trimmed by 1 base and the J gene end by 1 base; junction bases not matched to a gene: 5. The germline V gene has CDR1 SGHVT and CDR2 SQSDAQ. The CDR3 covers 17 residues. The CDR3 spells CASSLVAAGVNTGELFF. DNA of the CDR3: TGTGCCAGCAGCTTAGTAGCAGCGGGAGTGAACACCGGGGAGCTGTTTTTT. The variable domain in full, with the rest retrieved from reference TRBV7-4 and TRBJ2-2, is GAGVSQSPRYKVAKRGRDVALRCDSISGHVTLYWYRQTLGQGSEVLTYSQSDAQRDKSGRPSGRFSAERPERSVSTLKIQRTEQGDSAVYLCASSLVAAGVNTGELFFGEGSRLTVL.

The rearrangement joins TRBV28 to TRBJ2-1; D possibly corresponds to TRBD2 (6 bases). V lost 4 bases to trimming and J lost 5 bases, with 15 bases between them. This CDR3 spans 15 amino acids. Germline CDR1 MDHEN, CDR2 SYDVKM. This chain's CDR3 is CASSWGGVGHNEQFF. The CDR3 DNA is TGTGCCAGCAGTTGGGGCGGGGTTGGGCACAATGAGCAGTTCTTC.

V is TRBV7-2 and J is TRBJ2-3, with D hard to call. This CDR3 has 13 amino acids. CDR1 and CDR2 from the germline V gene are SGHTA and FQGNSA. Trimming cost V 3 bases and J 8 bases, with 12 bases left between them. The CDR3 protein is CASSLAEGVTQYF. The CDR3 DNA follows: TGTGCCAGCAGCTTGGCCGAAGGAGTTACGCAGTATTTT.

The chain has TRBV5-8 and TRBJ2-3; no clear D. CDR3 size: 19 residues. Germline CDR1 and CDR2: SGHTS and YDEGEE. The V and J ends lost 2 bases and 2 bases respectively, with 24 bases between them. The DNA of the CDR3 is TGTGCCAGCAGCTTTTTAGTTCAGACCCTCATCAAGCACACAGATACGCAGTATTTT. It specifies CASSFLVQTLIKHTDTQYF.

The genes are TRBV11-2 and TRBJ2-3; D call uncertain. The CDR3 totals 14 residues. The germline V gene encodes CDR1 SGHAT and CDR2 FQNNGV. Trimming stripped 0 bases from V and 7 bases from J, with 11 bases between. In DNA, the CDR3 is TGTGCCAGCAGCTTAGATCTGGGGTTTTATACGCAGTATTTT. Its protein is CASSLDLGFYTQYF.

The rearrangement uses TRBV7-2 and TRBJ1-3, with TRBD1 matching 7 bases. CDR3 length: 14 amino acids. V gave up 4 bases and J gave up 2 bases; unmatched junction bases: 2. Germline V gene data show CDR1 as SGHTA and CDR2 as FQGNSA. The CDR3 loop is CASSSGTAGNTIYF. The CDR3, as DNA: TGTGCCAGCAGCTCCGGGACAGCTGGAAACACCATATATTTT.

V usage is TRBV12-3 or TRBV12-4 and J usage is TRBJ1-3; TRBD1 aligns across 7 bases. The CDR3 loop spans 14 amino acids. V was pared by 9 bases and J by 3 bases, with 8 bases of the junction left unmatched. The CDR3 sequence: CASSQQGSGNTIYF. The CDR3 DNA sequence: TGTGCCAGTTCCCAACAGGGGAGTGGAAACACCATATATTTT.

This CDR3 reads CASSEVRTTRETQYF. CDR3 in DNA: TGTGCCAGCAGTGAAGTTAGGACGACGAGAGAGACCCAGTACTTC. The rearrangement links TRBV6-1 to TRBJ2-5; D is unresolved. The CDR3 consists of 15 residues. Between the trimmed V and J ends, which lost 1 base and 4 bases, there was a span of 13 bases. Germline V CDR1 and CDR2: MNHNS, SASEGT.

This clonotype was recorded at least ten times. CDR3 residues: CASSIPGGDEQFF. The DNA for the CDR3 is TGTGCCAGTAGTATCCCTGGGGGCGATGAGCAGTTCTTC. The chain links TRBV19 to TRBJ2-1; perhaps TRBD1 as D (6 bases). Trimming cost V 3 bases and J 8 bases, with 11 bases left between them. This CDR3 is built from 13 residues. Germline lookup yields CDR1 LNHDA and CDR2 SQIVND (reference sequence).

The V gene is TRBV18, the J gene TRBJ2-3, with TRBD2 as a possible D gene (5 bases). This CDR3 comprises 17 residues. Per germline, CDR1 KGHSH and CDR2 LQKENI. The V end was cut by 1 base, the J end by 0 bases, with 14 bases between. The CDR3 region is CASSPRGGFRSTDTQYF. CDR3 nucleotides: TGTGCCAGCTCACCACGCGGCGGGTTTCGGAGCACAGATACGCAGTATTTT.

The chain has TRBV20-1 and TRBJ1-1, with D uncertain. This CDR3 comprises 13 residues. The germline V gene encodes CDR1 DFQATT and CDR2 SNEGSKA (reference sequence). The CDR3 DNA follows: TGCAGGGGCGGAGGCTCCTCTGTGACTGAAGCTTTCTTT. Protein product: CRGGGSSVTEAFF.

The chain joins TRBV20-1 to TRBJ2-3; D ambiguous. There are 13 residues in the CDR3. Looked up from germline, CDR1 is DFQATT and CDR2 is SNEGSKA (reference sequence). Trimming removed 3 bases from V and 2 bases from J, with 9 bases in between. This chain's CDR3 is CSASAEITDTQYF. CDR3 coding DNA: TGCAGTGCTAGTGCCGAAATCACAGATACGCAGTATTTT.

The chain is built from TRBV27 and TRBJ1-2; D remains unclear. V lost 2 bases to trimming and J lost 8 bases, with 21 bases between them. Germline V gives CDR1 MNHEY, CDR2 SMNVEV (reference sequence). This CDR3 spans 16 amino acids. The CDR3: CASSLRPPQETKGYTF. The DNA for the CDR3 is TGTGCCAGCAGTTTAAGACCGCCTCAGGAAACTAAAGGCTACACCTTC.

This chain uses TRBV4-1 with TRBJ1-6, with TRBD1 matching over 7 bases. The CDR3 covers 18 residues. The V gene end was trimmed by 6 bases and the J gene end by 11 bases; junction bases not matched to a gene: 22. Germline V lookup: CDR1 MGHRA, CDR2 YSYEKL. CDR3 residues: CASRPSQRAGQNSAPLHF. The CDR3 DNA reads as TGCGCCAGCAGGCCAAGCCAGCGCGCGGGACAGAACAGCGCACCCCTCCACTTT.

This clonotype was picked up a small number of times. The chain links TRBV7-2 to TRBJ1-2; D is ambiguous. The V end was cut by 6 bases, the J end by 8 bases, with 16 bases between. Germline CDR1 and CDR2: SGHTA and FQGNSA. This CDR3 has 13 amino acids. CDR3 sequence (DNA): TGTGCCAGCAGACAATTTTCGGAGGGCGGCTACACCTTC. Its translation: CASRQFSEGGYTF.

This clonotype was counted a few times. The chain couples TRBV7-2 to TRBJ2-1, with 11 bases identical to TRBD2. Unmatched junction bases numbered 7, after V lost 2 bases and J lost 10 bases. The CDR3 has 15 residues. Per the germline V gene, CDR1 is SGHTA and CDR2 is FQGNSA. CDR3 sequence: CASSLLFASGGEQFF. Here the CDR3 DNA reads TGTGCCAGCAGCTTACTCTTCGCTAGCGGGGGGGAGCAGTTCTTC.

There are a few counts of this clonotype. V and J are TRBV11-2 and TRBJ2-3; D not certain. The germline gives CDR1 SGHAT, CDR2 FQNNGV. CDR3 length: 15 residues. Trimming pared 3 bases from V and 6 bases from J, leaving 16 bases between. Written as DNA, the CDR3 is TGTGCCAGCAGCTTCCTTCGAAATCCGAGGGATACGCAGTATTTT. It translates to CASSFLRNPRDTQYF. Full variable domain (remainder filled in from reference TRBV11-2 and TRBJ2-3): EAGVAQSPRYKIIEKRQSVAFWCNPISGHATLYWYQQILGQGPKLLIQFQNNGVVDDSQLPKDRFSAERLKGVDSTLKIQPAKLEDSAVYLCASSFLRNPRDTQYFGPGTRLTVL.

V gene TRBV7-8 combines with J gene TRBJ2-7; 12 bases line up with TRBD1. The CDR3 spans 17 residues. V gave up 6 bases and J gave up 2 bases; unmatched junction bases: 11. Germline V gene sequence: CDR1 SGHVS, CDR2 FQNEAQ. The CDR3 is CASRGDRGLGVPYEQYF. The CDR3 DNA sequence: TGTGCCAGCAGGGGGGACAGGGGGCTTGGGGTCCCCTACGAGCAGTACTTC.

The chain uses TRBV6-5 and TRBJ1-1; D may be TRBD1 (5 bases). CDR3 length: 11 amino acids. CDR1 is MNHEY and CDR2 is SVGAGI in the germline V gene. Between the trimmed V and J ends, which lost 6 bases and 5 bases, there was a span of 7 bases. The CDR3 nucleotides read TGTGCCAGCAGACGACAGACTGAAGCTTTCTTT. It specifies CASRRQTEAFF.

This chain uses TRBV20-1 with TRBJ2-1; TRBD1 matches 7 bases. With V trimmed by 6 bases and J by 9 bases, 17 bases remained unmatched. CDR3 size: 15 residues. Germline CDR1 and CDR2: DFQATT and SNEGSKA (reference sequence). The CDR3, as DNA: TGCAGTGCAAGAACAAGCAACAGGGGATGGGGTGAGCAGTTCTTC. Encoded protein: CSARTSNRGWGEQFF.

The V gene is TRBV12-3 or TRBV12-4, the J gene TRBJ1-2, with D hard to call. Between the trimmed V and J ends, which lost 2 bases and 0 bases, there was a span of 7 bases. There are 14 residues in the CDR3. Here the CDR3 reads CASSLQASNYGYTF. DNA of the CDR3: TGTGCCAGCAGTTTACAGGCTTCTAACTATGGCTACACCTTC.

The V call is TRBV12-3 or TRBV12-4, the J call TRBJ1-1; TRBD1 agrees at 7 bases. V trimming: 8 bases; J trimming: 6 bases; junction bases outside the gene matches: 9. The CDR3 runs 13 residues. CDR3 DNA: TGTGCCAGCCTCCAGGGGGGTTTCGCTGAAGCTTTCTTT. This sequence encodes CASLQGGFAEAFF.

The chain is built from TRBV29-1 and TRBJ2-1; maybe TRBD2 (6 bases). The V and J ends lost 7 bases and 6 bases respectively, with 16 bases between them. Germline CDR1 is SQVTM and CDR2 is ANQGSEA. The CDR3 contains 13 residues. The CDR3 reads CSAAPGLPNEQFF. The CDR3 bases are TGCAGCGCCGCTCCGGGACTTCCCAATGAGCAGTTCTTC.

V gene TRBV11-2 combines with J gene TRBJ2-3, with D possibly matching TRBD1 (6 bases). This CDR3 region has 14 residues. V shed 2 bases and J shed 4 bases, with 10 bases lying between them. Per germline, CDR1 SGHAT and CDR2 FQNNGV. The CDR3 DNA sequence: TGTGCCAGCAGCTTAACAGGGTTTCCAGATACGCAGTATTTT. Translating it yields CASSLTGFPDTQYF.

V usage is TRBV5-4 and J usage is TRBJ1-4; D uncertain. The V end lost 0 bases, the J end lost 8 bases, and 14 bases lay between the germline ends. The CDR3 is made up of 15 amino acids. The germline CDR1 and CDR2 sequences are SGHNT and YYREEE (reference sequence). The DNA of the CDR3 is TGTGCCAGCAGCTTGGAGGGCAGCCAGAGGGAAAAACTGTTTTTT. Its translation: CASSLEGSQREKLFF. The entire variable domain, with the rest obtained from reference TRBV5-4 and TRBJ1-4, is as follows: ETGVTQSPTHLIKTRGQQVTLRCSSQSGHNTVSWYQQALGQGPQFIFQYYREEENGRGNFPPRFSGLQFPNYSSELNVNALELDDSALYLCASSLEGSQREKLFFGSGTQLSVL.

This clonotype has a handful of counts. V and J are TRBV7-8 and TRBJ1-4; D may be TRBD1 (5 bases). The germline V gene has CDR1 SGHVS and CDR2 FQNEAQ. There are 14 residues in the CDR3. V was shortened by 5 bases and J by 8 bases, with 15 bases between the two germline ends. The CDR3 DNA sequence: TGTGCCAGCAGCAGGACGTTCGACAGCGAAAAACTGTTTTTT. Protein: CASSRTFDSEKLFF.

The chain uses TRBV7-9 and TRBJ2-7; 8 bases match TRBD2. The CDR3 consists of 15 residues. V lost 4 bases, J lost 7 bases, and 12 bases stayed unmatched. Germline V gene data show CDR1 as SEHNR and CDR2 as FQNEAQ (reference sequence). The CDR3 is CASSYGAGAMLEQYF. The CDR3 DNA reads as TGTGCCAGCAGCTACGGAGCGGGAGCAATGCTTGAGCAGTACTTC.